This T cell receptor (beta chain) was sequenced in a study of T cells after yellow fever vaccination (dated by TCRdb to about 2019). Study-wide context: The SMART-Seq v4 Ultra Low Input RNA kit was used to prepare libraries from fractions with low cell numbers. Bulk TCR alpha and beta repertoires were sequenced longitudinally to track T-cell clones before and after primary and booster YFV17D yellow fever vaccination. Two healthy male donors, one aged 18 to 30 and one aged 30 to 40 years, made up the cohort. Blood samples were taken at several timepoints before and after primary and secondary immunization, and bulk PBMC replicates and cell subsets were isolated. Beyond this particular receptor, the publication reports: A small fraction of clonotypes showed up in both the CD4 and CD8 compartments, probably as a result of convergent recombination. Because only a couple of donors were included in the study, the extent to which the findings can be generalized is limited. After the booster, most clones that had expanded after primary vaccination were detected again (around 97% of CD4 and more than 85% of CD8), suggesting broad maintenance of memory. FACS-sorted repertoires could contain abundant contaminating clonotypes from the bulk population, so computational filtering was required. The secondary T-cell response was weaker than the primary response but faster, peaking on day 5 instead of day 15.

TCR cDNA was synthesized by 5'RACE template switching, through which a universal primer site and unique molecular identifiers were introduced. Priming for cDNA synthesis came from both the TCR alpha and TCR beta constant segments. Library amplification involved two PCR steps, and the second step added sample barcodes and sequencing adapters. Sequencing of libraries was performed on Illumina HiSeq 2500 (2x100 bp) or NovaSeq (2x150 bp). Processing in the source paper ran as follows. MIGEC was used to demultiplex reads and collapse the reads into UMI consensus sequences, and MiXCR was used for V(D)J alignment. Using edgeR on replicate PBMC samples, clonotypes were called vaccine-responding if FDR was below 0.01 and the log2 fold change was above 5 up to day 15. Each bulk clonotype was labeled CD4 or CD8 based on which sequenced repertoire, CD4 or CD8, contained the clonotype at higher abundance. Through fastp at Q25 and MiXCR, TCRdb rebuilt clones from the public reads, retaining in-frame beta chains. Rows with a matching CDR3 protein are joined into one entry that keeps the most common DNA and genes. TCRdb, not the authors, supplied the V and J calls. Across this sample there are 300,000 to 400,000 distinct CDR3 sequences, with under 7.5% seen only once. The top ten clones comprise 15% of the sample.

Including cysteine and phenylalanine, the CDR3 has 16 amino acids. The CDR3 DNA has 48 bases and is translated from base 1. Reading the germline V gene gives CDR1 ENHRY and CDR2 SYGVKD. V has 3 bases trimmed and J has 2 bases trimmed; junction bases matching no gene number 4. This clonotype appeared many times. This receptor's antigen is unknown. One base away there is no much larger clone; base qualities are not given. The sample's treatment or condition label, decoded: live attenuated yellow fever vaccine strain. At every blood-draw timepoint, two biological replicates of bulk PBMCs were collected. PBMCs were isolated from peripheral blood using a standard Ficoll-Paque protocol. TriZol was used to extract RNA from bulk PBMCs, from CD4 and CD8 fractions, and from dextramer-positive and dextramer-negative fractions.

The clonotype comes from a man aged 25-45 years who received the YFV17D yellow fever vaccine. The source was PBMCs, collected 5 days after the yellow fever booster vaccination. The sequence is built from TRBV10-3 and TRBJ2-1; 10 bases in between match TRBD2. The DNA is as follows: TGTGCCATCAGTGACATAGCGGGAGGCGCCTACAATGAGCAGTTCTTC. Translated, this is CAISDIAGGAYNEQFF.